This passage covers 18 T cell receptor beta chains from one sample sequenced in a study of shared clonotypes between healthy human individuals. Naive CD8 isolation took CD45RO-negative cells positively selected for CCR7 and excluded terminally differentiated effector memory CD45RA+ cells. The protocol was immunoSEQ multiplex PCR, while the TCRdb copy is restricted to in-frame clones and leaves out a portion. The sample consists of over 2,000,000 clones, around 93% of them appearing once. Sequenced: naive CD8+ T cells from PBMCs. These receptors originate from a man between 18 and 35 years old in good health. Some clones in this sample may be carry-over from other donors' samples.

J is TRBJ2-1 and V is TRBV28; 7 nucleotides agree with TRBD2. The J segment lost 0 bases and the V segment lost 3 bases, leaving 14 bases of the junction unmatched. Germline CDR1 reads MDHEN; CDR2 reads SYDVKM. The CDR3 length is 19 residues. The CDR3 nucleotides are TGTGCCAGCAGTTTGATTAGGCTAGCGGAGGTTGGCTCCTACAATGAGCAGTTCTTC. This encodes CASSLIRLAEVGSYNEQFF.

V usage is TRBV27 and J usage is TRBJ1-2; 7 bases map to TRBD1. Trimming at V came to 5 bases and at J to 8 bases, leaving 14 bases not matched to a gene. The CDR3 is 15 amino acids. The germline V gene encodes CDR1 MNHEY and CDR2 SMNVEV (reference sequence). The CDR3 DNA reads as TGTGCCAGCAGTGACCTCGGGACAGTCCGAGGCGGCTACACCTTC. This encodes CASSDLGTVRGGYTF.

The V gene is TRBV25-1, the J gene TRBJ2-7; TRBD1 agrees at 8 bases. V was clipped by 3 bases and J by 2 bases; unmatched bases: 6. Germline V gene sequence: CDR1 MGHDK, CDR2 SYGVNS. This CDR3 contains 15 residues. CDR3 sequence reads: CASSEGQAATYEQYF. The CDR3 nucleotides read TGTGCCAGCAGTGAGGGACAGGCGGCGACCTACGAGCAGTACTTC.

V gene TRBV7-2 combines with J gene TRBJ2-5; D is undetermined. The CDR3 extends over 14 amino acids. V was trimmed by 2 bases and J by 3 bases, leaving 10 bases between them. Germline loops: CDR1 SGHTA, CDR2 FQGNSA. CDR3 region: CASSLFREKETQYF. The CDR3 DNA reads as TGTGCCAGCAGCTTATTTCGTGAAAAAGAGACCCAGTACTTC.

The CDR3 nucleotides read TGTGCCACCAGCAGAGGGACAGGGACTCAAGAGACCCAGTACTTC. Translated, it gives CATSRGTGTQETQYF. The chain combines TRBV15 with TRBJ2-5; 8 bases fit TRBD1. This CDR3 has 15 amino acids. J lost 2 bases, V lost 1 base, and 3 bases had no gene match. The germline CDR1 and CDR2 sequences are LNHNV and YYDKDF (reference sequence).

The rearrangement uses TRBV27 and TRBJ2-7; D is perhaps TRBD1 (6 bases). V was pared by 0 bases and J by 2 bases, with 11 bases between. Germline V gene lookup returns CDR1 MNHEY and CDR2 SMNVEV (reference sequence). This CDR3 comprises 15 residues. Written as DNA, the CDR3 is TGTGCCAGCAGTTTATCATCCAGGGGAACCTACGAGCAGTACTTC. This encodes CASSLSSRGTYEQYF.

This clone was seen a single time. Within the sample, other DNA sequences also encode this same CDR3. This chain uses TRBV19 with TRBJ2-1; 10 nucleotides match TRBD2. The CDR3 contains 15 residues. The germline V gene encodes CDR1 LNHDA and CDR2 SQIVND (reference sequence). J lost 3 bases, V lost 5 bases, and 4 bases had no gene match. The CDR3 sequence is CASSPIAGGYNEQFF. The CDR3 bases are TGTGCCAGTAGTCCCATAGCGGGAGGCTACAATGAGCAGTTCTTC.

In regard to this clone: Other DNA sequences within the sample encode an identical CDR3. This chain links TRBV29-1 with TRBJ2-7, with 9 bases fitting TRBD1. V shed 7 bases and J 4 bases; nucleotides not matched to a gene: 5. The CDR3 covers 12 residues. Germline V gene sequence: CDR1 SQVTM, CDR2 ANQGSEA. The CDR3 bases are TGCAGCGGCCTGGACAGGGGATACGAGCAGTACTTC. Translating it yields CSGLDRGYEQYF.

The J gene is TRBJ2-5, the V gene TRBV7-9; possible D gene TRBD2, 5 bases. The germline V and J ends were trimmed by 0 bases and 4 bases, with 15 bases remaining between them. This CDR3 comprises 16 residues. CDR1 and CDR2 from the germline V gene are SEHNR and FQNEAQ (reference sequence). The CDR3 region is CASSLAERRGRETQYF. CDR3 bases: TGTGCCAGCAGCTTAGCAGAGAGGCGAGGGAGAGAGACCCAGTACTTC.

The gene calls are TRBV7-9 and TRBJ2-1; TRBD2 aligns across 13 bases. This CDR3 has 18 amino acids. Germline trimming cut 5 bases from V and 3 bases from J; bases unmatched to any gene: 10. Germline CDR1 reads SEHNR; CDR2 reads FQNEAQ (reference sequence). The CDR3 reads CASSPGTSGNWGYNEQFF. CDR3 nucleotides: TGTGCCAGCAGCCCGGGGACTAGCGGGAATTGGGGCTACAATGAGCAGTTCTTC.

This clone has just one count. This rearrangement joins TRBV14 to TRBJ1-2; D is uncertain. Germline V gene sequence: CDR1 SGHDN, CDR2 FVKESK. The CDR3 runs 14 residues. Trimming took off 3 bases at V and 4 bases at J, with 12 bases between the two ends. The CDR3 loop is CASSQWVEPYGYTF. CDR3 nucleotide sequence: TGTGCCAGCAGCCAGTGGGTAGAACCCTATGGCTACACCTTC.

The V gene is TRBV4-3, the J gene TRBJ2-7; 7 nucleotides line up with TRBD2. V was clipped by 4 bases and J by 1 base; unmatched bases: 10. Germline V gene lookup returns CDR1 LGHNA and CDR2 YSLEER. The CDR3 extends over 16 amino acids. The CDR3 DNA follows: TGCGCCAGCAGCCCGGACGCGGGGGACTTTTCCTACGAGCAGTACTTC. Protein: CASSPDAGDFSYEQYF.

The gene calls are TRBV4-2 and TRBJ2-2, with 7 bases identical to TRBD2. The ends lost 1 base at V and 6 bases at J; junction bases unmatched: 14. The CDR3 spans 18 residues. Germline V gene sequence: CDR1 LGHNA, CDR2 YNFKEQ. CDR3 sequence: CASSQGPPHGGVAGELFF. The CDR3 nucleotides are TGTGCCAGCAGCCAAGGCCCTCCTCATGGGGGGGTGGCCGGGGAGCTGTTTTTT.

This chain uses TRBV28 with TRBJ2-1; no clear D. The germline gives CDR1 MDHEN, CDR2 SYDVKM. Trimming pared 9 bases from V and 9 bases from J, leaving 15 bases between. The CDR3 loop spans 12 amino acids. The CDR3 reads CASSKPRGEQFF. The CDR3 DNA follows: TGTGCCAGTAGTAAACCGCGCGGTGAGCAGTTCTTC.

This clone appeared a single time. The chain links TRBV6-5 to TRBJ1-4; no clear D. The CDR3 has 14 residues. Between the trimmed V and J ends, which lost 2 bases and 5 bases, there was a span of 9 bases. From germline, CDR1 is MNHEY and CDR2 SVGAGI. This CDR3 reads CASSYAAGNEKLFF. The CDR3, as DNA: TGTGCCAGCAGTTACGCGGCGGGGAATGAAAAACTGTTTTTT.

V usage is TRBV5-6 and J usage is TRBJ2-1; D is possibly TRBD2 (6 bases). Germline CDR1 and CDR2: SGHDT and YYEEEE. The V and J ends lost 4 bases and 3 bases respectively, with 14 bases between them. The CDR3 has 15 residues. This CDR3 is CASSTGGSLYNEQFF. In DNA, the CDR3 is TGTGCCAGCAGCACCGGAGGGTCTCTCTACAATGAGCAGTTCTTC.

The J gene is TRBJ1-1, the V gene TRBV27; D gene ambiguous. Germline V gives CDR1 MNHEY, CDR2 SMNVEV (reference sequence). CDR3 size: 14 residues. Trimming removed 2 bases at V and 6 bases at J, with 13 bases between. This CDR3 is CASSLDVHLSEAFF. The CDR3 region has the DNA TGTGCCAGCAGTTTAGACGTCCATTTATCTGAAGCTTTCTTT.

The CDR3 loop reads CASSHSSDHSYEQYF. The CDR3 DNA is TGTGCCAGCAGCCACTCTTCGGACCACTCCTACGAGCAGTACTTC. The chain has TRBV7-8 and TRBJ2-7; D not certain. Per germline, CDR1 SGHVS and CDR2 FQNEAQ. CDR3 length: 15 amino acids. The germline V and J ends were trimmed by 5 bases and 0 bases, with 14 bases remaining between them.